These T cell receptor beta chains were read from a single sample in a study of blood T cells in healthy people across ages. MiXCR, run by TCRdb on the 5' RACE reads, gives a single entry per CDR3 protein. The sample consists of hundreds of thousands of distinct CDR3 sequences, 25% to 35% of them appearing once. Material: blood. These receptors originate from a woman older than 75 in good health. Each CDR3 is given with its conserved first and last residue. A D gene is named only where the DNA matches it firmly. Part of the rows lack a size; the others show once, few, many or a class for expanded clones.

V	J	D	size	DNA	CDR3
TRBV27	TRBJ2-6	TRBD1	-	TGCACCAGCAGTTCCCACATGGACAGGGGATTCGTCAACGTCCTGACTTTC	CTSSSHMDRGFVNVLTF
TRBV7-2	TRBJ2-1	-	many	TGTGCCAGCAGCCGTTCTGTCGGGACCGCGGGGAATGAGCAGTTCTTC	CASSRSVGTAGNEQFF
TRBV3-1	TRBJ1-2	-	few	TGTGCCAGCAGCCGCTCAGGGGACTATGGCTACACCTTC	CASSRSGDYGYTF
TRBV11-2	TRBJ1-2	-	-	TGTGCCAGCACCTTGGCGTCAAACTATGGCTACACCTTC	CASTLASNYGYTF
TRBV10-1	TRBJ2-1	-	many	TGCGCCAGCAGTCTCAGGATGAAAAATGAGCAGTTCTTC	CASSLRMKNEQFF
TRBV27	TRBJ1-2	-	-	TGTGCCAGCAGTCGCATCGGTCATGGCTACACCTTC	CASSRIGHGYTF
TRBV30	TRBJ1-4	-	-	TGTGCCTGGAGTCCGGGAACTACCCTTAATGAAAAACTGTTTTTT	CAWSPGTTLNEKLFF
TRBV19	TRBJ2-3	TRBD2	-	TGTGCCAGTAGTAATACGGGGGGGCGGATAGATACGCAGTATTTT	CASSNTGGRIDTQYF
TRBV10-3	TRBJ1-2	-	many	TGTGCCATCAGTAAGGAAGGGACGCTCTATGGCTACACCTTC	CAISKEGTLYGYTF
TRBV3-1	TRBJ2-3	TRBD2	few	TGTGCCAGCAGCAAAGGGACTAGCGGGGGCCGTACAGATACGCAGTATTTT	CASSKGTSGGRTDTQYF
TRBV29-1	TRBJ1-1	-	few	TGCAGCGGTGAAAGGGTGAACACTGAAGCTTTCTTT	CSGERVNTEAFF
TRBV7-2	TRBJ1-6	-	many	TGTGCCAGCAGCTTACAGGGTTCTAATTCACCCCTCCACTTT	CASSLQGSNSPLHF
TRBV5-1	TRBJ2-1	TRBD1	many	TGCGCCAGCCGGAGGACAGGGGATCCCTACAATGAGCAGTTCTTC	CASRRTGDPYNEQFF
TRBV28	TRBJ2-2	TRBD1	-	TGTGCCAGCAGGGGACCGACAGGGCGTGGGGAGCTGTTTTTT	CASRGPTGRGELFF
TRBV3-1	TRBJ2-4	TRBD1	-	TGTGCCAGCAGCCATTCGGGACAGCGGAAGTTTCAGTACTTC	CASSHSGQRKFQYF
TRBV6-5	TRBJ1-1	-	few	TGTGCCAGCACCGACTTGGGTAGAGTGAACACTGAAGCTTTCTTT	CASTDLGRVNTEAFF
TRBV20-1	TRBJ1-2	-	many	TGCAGTGCTAGAGAATACTATGGCTACACCTTC	CSAREYYGYTF
TRBV5-5	TRBJ1-5	-	-	TGTGCCTGCAGCTTGGGTCTTAAGAGCAATCAGCCCCAGCATTTT	CACSLGLKSNQPQHF
TRBV12-3/TRBV12-4	TRBJ2-3	-	few	TGTGCCAGCAGGCCGGACAGCACAGATACGCAGTATTTT	CASRPDSTDTQYF
TRBV10-3	TRBJ2-7	TRBD2	few	TGTGCCATCAGTGAGAGGCGGGAGGGCCTCTGCGAGCAGTACTTC	CAISERREGLCEQYF
TRBV6-5	TRBJ1-6	-	-	TGTGCCAGCAGTTCGCGTCCCCGGCCTGTCAATTCACCCCTCCACTTT	CASSSRPRPVNSPLHF
TRBV12-3/TRBV12-4	TRBJ1-2	TRBD1	many	TGTGCCAGCAGTTTATTGGACAGGGCCTATGGCTACACCTTC	CASSLLDRAYGYTF
TRBV7-9	TRBJ1-1	-	-	TGTGCCAGCAGCTTAGACCTGGGGCCGGCCACTGAAGCTTTCTTT	CASSLDLGPATEAFF
TRBV7-2	TRBJ2-5	-	-	TGTGCCAGCAGACCCGGGCCTGGAATAGTAGAGACCCAGTACTTC	CASRPGPGIVETQYF
TRBV5-1	TRBJ2-5	-	-	TGCGCCAGCGGCCGTCTGGCTGCGCAGGAGACCCAGTACTTC	CASGRLAAQETQYF
TRBV15	TRBJ2-2	-	few	TGTGCCACCAGCAGAGAGGACACCTTTAACACCGGGGAGCTGTTTTTT	CATSREDTFNTGELFF
TRBV27	TRBJ2-7	TRBD2	few	TGTGCCAGCATGGATAGCGGGCCCTCCTACGAGCAGTACTTC	CASMDSGPSYEQYF
TRBV15	TRBJ2-3	TRBD2	-	TGTGCCACCAGCAAAGGACTAGCGGCTAGCACAGATACGCAGTATTTT	CATSKGLAASTDTQYF
TRBV12-3/TRBV12-4	TRBJ2-3	-	-	TGTGCCGGCAGATGGAGGAGCACAGATACGCAGTATTTT	CAGRWRSTDTQYF
TRBV4-2	TRBJ2-3	-	many	TGTGCCAGCAGCACGCAAGGGGCGCAGTATTTT	CASSTQGAQYF
TRBV5-1	TRBJ2-3	TRBD2	many	TGCGCCAGCAGCGCGGGACTACCCCCAGATACGCAGTATTTT	CASSAGLPPDTQYF
TRBV12-3/TRBV12-4	TRBJ1-4	-	few	TGTGCCAGCTCCCACATCCCCCTTAATGAAAAACTGTTTTTT	CASSHIPLNEKLFF
TRBV3-1	TRBJ2-4	-	many	TGTGCCAGCAGCCAAGCTCTCTCGAACATTCAGTACTTC	CASSQALSNIQYF
TRBV12-3/TRBV12-4	TRBJ2-3	-	-	TGTGCCAGCAGTTTAAGGCAGGGGAGCGCAGATACGCAGTATTTT	CASSLRQGSADTQYF
TRBV10-3	TRBJ2-5	-	-	TGTGCCATCAGCCTTCCCCGGGACACAGGAGAGCAGTACTTC	CAISLPRDTGEQYF
TRBV18	TRBJ1-4	-	-	TGTGCCAGCTCACAGGGACGGCCTGCAACTAATGAAAAACTGTTTTTT	CASSQGRPATNEKLFF